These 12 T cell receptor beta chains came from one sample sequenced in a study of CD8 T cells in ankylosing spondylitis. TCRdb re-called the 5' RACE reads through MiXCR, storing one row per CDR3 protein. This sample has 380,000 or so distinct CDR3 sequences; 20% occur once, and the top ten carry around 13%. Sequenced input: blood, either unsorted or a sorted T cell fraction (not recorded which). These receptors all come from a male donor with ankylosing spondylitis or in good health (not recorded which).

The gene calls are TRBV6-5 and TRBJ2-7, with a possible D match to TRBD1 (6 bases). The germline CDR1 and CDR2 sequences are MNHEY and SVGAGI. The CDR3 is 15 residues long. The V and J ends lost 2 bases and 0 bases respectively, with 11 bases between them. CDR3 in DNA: TGTGCCAGCAGTTACCAGGACAGACCCTCCTACGAGCAGTACTTC. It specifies CASSYQDRPSYEQYF.

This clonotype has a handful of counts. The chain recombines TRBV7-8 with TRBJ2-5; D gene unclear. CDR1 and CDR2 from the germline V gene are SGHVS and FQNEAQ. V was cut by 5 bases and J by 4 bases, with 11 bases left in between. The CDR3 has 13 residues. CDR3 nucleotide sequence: TGTGCCAGCAGCCCTTGGTCGGGAGAGACCCAGTACTTC. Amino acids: CASSPWSGETQYF.

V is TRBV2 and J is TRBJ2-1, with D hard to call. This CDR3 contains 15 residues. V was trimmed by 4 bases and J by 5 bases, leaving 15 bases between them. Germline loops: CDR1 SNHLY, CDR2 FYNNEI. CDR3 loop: CASSGAGYPHNEQFF. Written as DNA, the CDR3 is TGTGCCAGCAGTGGGGCCGGATACCCACACAATGAGCAGTTCTTC.

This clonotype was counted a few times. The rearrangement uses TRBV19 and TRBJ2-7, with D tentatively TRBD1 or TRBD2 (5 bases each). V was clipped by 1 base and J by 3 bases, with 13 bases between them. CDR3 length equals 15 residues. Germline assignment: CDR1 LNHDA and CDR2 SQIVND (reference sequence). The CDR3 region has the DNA TGTGCCAGTAGTATAGGTGGGGACGGCGTCTACGAGCAGTACTTC. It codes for CASSIGGDGVYEQYF.

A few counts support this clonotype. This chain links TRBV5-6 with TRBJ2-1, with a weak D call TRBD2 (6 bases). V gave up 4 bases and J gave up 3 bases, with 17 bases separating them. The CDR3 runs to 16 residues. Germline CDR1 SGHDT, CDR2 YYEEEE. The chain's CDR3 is CASSPTGTEVYNEQFF. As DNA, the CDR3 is TGTGCCAGCAGCCCGACCGGGACTGAGGTCTACAATGAGCAGTTCTTC.

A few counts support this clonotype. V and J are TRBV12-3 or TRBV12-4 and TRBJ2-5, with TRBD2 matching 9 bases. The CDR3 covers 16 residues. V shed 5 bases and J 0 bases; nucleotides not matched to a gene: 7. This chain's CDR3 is CASSIAGGADQETQYF. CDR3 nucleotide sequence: TGTGCCAGCAGTATTGCGGGGGGGGCTGACCAAGAGACCCAGTACTTC.

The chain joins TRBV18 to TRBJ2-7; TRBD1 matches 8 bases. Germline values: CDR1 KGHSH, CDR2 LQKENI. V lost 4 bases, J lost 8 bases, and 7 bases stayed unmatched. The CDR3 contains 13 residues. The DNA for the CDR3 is TGTGCCAGCTCACAGACAGGGGTACCTCAGCAGTACTTC. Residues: CASSQTGVPQQYF.

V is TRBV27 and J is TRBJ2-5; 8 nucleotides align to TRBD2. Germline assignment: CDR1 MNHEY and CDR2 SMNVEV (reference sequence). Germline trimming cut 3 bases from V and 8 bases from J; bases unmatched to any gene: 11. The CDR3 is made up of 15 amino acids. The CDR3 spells CASSLLFGGGRTQYF. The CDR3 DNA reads TGTGCCAGCAGTTTGCTTTTCGGCGGGGGGCGAACCCAGTACTTC.

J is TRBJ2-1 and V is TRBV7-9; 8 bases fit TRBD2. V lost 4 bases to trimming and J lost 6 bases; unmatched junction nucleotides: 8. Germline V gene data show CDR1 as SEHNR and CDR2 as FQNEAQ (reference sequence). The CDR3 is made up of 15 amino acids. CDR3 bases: TGTGCCAGCAGCTCCCCGGGGGGGGCGATCAATGAGCAGTTCTTC. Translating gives CASSSPGGAINEQFF.

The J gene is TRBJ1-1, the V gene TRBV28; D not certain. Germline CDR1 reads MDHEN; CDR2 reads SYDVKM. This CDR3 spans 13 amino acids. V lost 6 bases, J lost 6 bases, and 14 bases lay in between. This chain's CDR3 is CASSLASFAEAFF. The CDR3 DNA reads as TGTGCCAGCAGCCTAGCGAGTTTCGCTGAAGCTTTCTTT.

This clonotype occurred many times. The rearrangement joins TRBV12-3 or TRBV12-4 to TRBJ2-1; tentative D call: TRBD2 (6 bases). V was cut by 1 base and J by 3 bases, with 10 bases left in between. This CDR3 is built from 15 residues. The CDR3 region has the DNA TGTGCCAGCAGTTTAGGGGACTTGAACTACAATGAGCAGTTCTTC. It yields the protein CASSLGDLNYNEQFF.

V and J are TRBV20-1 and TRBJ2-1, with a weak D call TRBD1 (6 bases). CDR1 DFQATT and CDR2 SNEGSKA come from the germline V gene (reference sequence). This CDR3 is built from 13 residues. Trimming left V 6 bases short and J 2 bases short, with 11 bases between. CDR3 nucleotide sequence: TGCAGTGCCATAGGACAGACCTACAATGAGCAGTTCTTC. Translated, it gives CSAIGQTYNEQFF.